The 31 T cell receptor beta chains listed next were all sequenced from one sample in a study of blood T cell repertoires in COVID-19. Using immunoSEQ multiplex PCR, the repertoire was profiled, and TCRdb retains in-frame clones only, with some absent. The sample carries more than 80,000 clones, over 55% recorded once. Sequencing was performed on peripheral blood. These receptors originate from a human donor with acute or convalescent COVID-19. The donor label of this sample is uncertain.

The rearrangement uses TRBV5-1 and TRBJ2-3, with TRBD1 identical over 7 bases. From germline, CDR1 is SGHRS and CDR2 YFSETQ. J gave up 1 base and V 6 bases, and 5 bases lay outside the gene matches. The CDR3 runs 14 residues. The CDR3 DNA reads TGCGCCAGCAAGGGACAGAGAGGCACAGATACGCAGTATTTT. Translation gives CASKGQRGTDTQYF.

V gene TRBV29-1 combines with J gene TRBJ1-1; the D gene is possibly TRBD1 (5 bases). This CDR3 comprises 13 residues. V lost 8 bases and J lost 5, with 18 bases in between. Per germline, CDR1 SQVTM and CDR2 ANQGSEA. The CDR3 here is CSCTRGRGTEAFF. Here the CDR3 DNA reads TGCAGCTGCACCCGGGGGAGAGGGACTGAAGCTTTCTTT. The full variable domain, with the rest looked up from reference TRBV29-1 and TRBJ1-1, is SAVISQKPSRDICQRGTSLTIQCQVDSQVTMMFWYRQQPGQSLTLIATANQGSEATYESGFVIDKFPISRPNLTFSTLTVSNMSPEDSSIYLCSCTRGRGTEAFFGQGTRLTVV.

The CDR3 loop reads CASRPSGQGRYGYTF. In nucleotides, the CDR3 is TGTGCCAGCAGACCATCGGGACAGGGCCGGTATGGCTACACCTTC. This chain uses TRBV6-5 with TRBJ1-2, with TRBD1 matching 9 bases. This CDR3 region has 15 residues. Germline-derived CDR1 and CDR2 are MNHEY and SVGAGI. The J segment lost 5 bases and the V segment lost 6 bases, leaving 10 bases of the junction unmatched.

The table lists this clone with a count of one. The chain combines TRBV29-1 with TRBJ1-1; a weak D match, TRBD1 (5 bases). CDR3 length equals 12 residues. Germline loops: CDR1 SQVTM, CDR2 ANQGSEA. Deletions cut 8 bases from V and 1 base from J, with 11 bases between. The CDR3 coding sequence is TGCAGCTCCTGGACACCGAACACTGAAGCTTTCTTT. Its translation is CSSWTPNTEAFF.

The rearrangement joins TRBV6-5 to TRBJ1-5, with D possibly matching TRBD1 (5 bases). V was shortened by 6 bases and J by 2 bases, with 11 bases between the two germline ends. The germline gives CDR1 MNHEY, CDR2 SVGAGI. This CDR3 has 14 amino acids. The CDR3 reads CASRGQRGNQPQHF. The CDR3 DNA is TGTGCCAGCAGGGGGCAGCGGGGCAATCAGCCCCAGCATTTT.

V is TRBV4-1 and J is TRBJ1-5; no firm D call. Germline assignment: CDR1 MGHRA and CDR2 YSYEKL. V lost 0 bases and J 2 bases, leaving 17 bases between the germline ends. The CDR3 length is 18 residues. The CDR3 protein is CASSQDPPGFGGNQPQHF. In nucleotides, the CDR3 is TGCGCCAGCAGCCAAGATCCGCCGGGGTTTGGTGGCAATCAGCCCCAGCATTTT.

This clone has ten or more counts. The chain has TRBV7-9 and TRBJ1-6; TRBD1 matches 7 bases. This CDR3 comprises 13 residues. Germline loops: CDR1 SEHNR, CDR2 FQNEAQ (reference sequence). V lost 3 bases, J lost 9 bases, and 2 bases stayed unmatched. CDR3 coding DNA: TGTGCCAGCAGCTTCACAGGGGTTTCACCCCTCCACTTT. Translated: CASSFTGVSPLHF.

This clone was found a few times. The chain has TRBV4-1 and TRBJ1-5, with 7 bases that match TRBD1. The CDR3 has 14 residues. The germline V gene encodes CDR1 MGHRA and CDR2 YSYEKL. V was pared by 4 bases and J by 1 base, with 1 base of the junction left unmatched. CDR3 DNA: TGCGCCAGCAGCCTGGGACAGAGCAATCAGCCCCAGCATTTT. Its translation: CASSLGQSNQPQHF.

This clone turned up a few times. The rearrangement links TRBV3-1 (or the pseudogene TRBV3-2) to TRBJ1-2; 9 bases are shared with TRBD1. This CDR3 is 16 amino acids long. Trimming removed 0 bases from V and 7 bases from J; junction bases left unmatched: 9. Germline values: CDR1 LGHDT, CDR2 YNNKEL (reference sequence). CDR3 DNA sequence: TGTGCCAGCAGCCAAGAAAGCTATGGACAGGGGTTTGGCTACACCTTC. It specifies CASSQESYGQGFGYTF.

As DNA, the CDR3 is TGTGCCAGTCTGTCGGGACAGGGGAACACCGGGGAGCTGTTTTTT. This codes for CASLSGQGNTGELFF. The genes are TRBV19 and TRBJ2-2; TRBD1 matches 9 bases. This CDR3 has 15 residues. CDR1 is LNHDA and CDR2 is SQIVND in the germline V gene (reference sequence). V lost 8 bases, J lost 1 base, and 5 bases stayed unmatched.

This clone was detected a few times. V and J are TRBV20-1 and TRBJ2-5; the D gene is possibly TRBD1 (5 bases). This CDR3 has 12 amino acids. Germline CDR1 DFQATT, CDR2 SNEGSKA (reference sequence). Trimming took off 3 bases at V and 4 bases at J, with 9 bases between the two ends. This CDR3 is CSASGRGETQYF. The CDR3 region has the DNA TGCAGTGCTAGTGGAAGGGGAGAGACCCAGTACTTC.

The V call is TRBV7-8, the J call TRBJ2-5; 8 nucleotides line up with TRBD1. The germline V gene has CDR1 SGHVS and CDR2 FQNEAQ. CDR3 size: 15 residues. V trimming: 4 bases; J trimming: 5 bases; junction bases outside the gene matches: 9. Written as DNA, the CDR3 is TGTGCCAGCAGCTCCCAATCGACAGGGGTGGAGACCCAGTACTTC. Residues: CASSSQSTGVETQYF.

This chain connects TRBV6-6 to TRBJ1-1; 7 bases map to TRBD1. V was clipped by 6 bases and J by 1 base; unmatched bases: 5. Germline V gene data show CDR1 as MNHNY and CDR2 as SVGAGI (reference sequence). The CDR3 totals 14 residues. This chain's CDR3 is CASSYQGENTEAFF. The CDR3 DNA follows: TGTGCCAGCAGCTATCAGGGGGAGAACACTGAAGCTTTCTTT.

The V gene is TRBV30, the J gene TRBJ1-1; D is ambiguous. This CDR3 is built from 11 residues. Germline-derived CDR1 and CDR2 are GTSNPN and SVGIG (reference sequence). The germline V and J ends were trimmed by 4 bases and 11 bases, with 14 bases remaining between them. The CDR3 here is CAWNAGWRAFF. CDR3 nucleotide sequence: TGTGCCTGGAATGCAGGTTGGAGGGCTTTCTTT.

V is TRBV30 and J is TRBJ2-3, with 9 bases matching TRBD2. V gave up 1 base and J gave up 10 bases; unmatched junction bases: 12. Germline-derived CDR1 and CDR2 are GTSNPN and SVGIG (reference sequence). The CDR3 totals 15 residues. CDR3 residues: CAWSGERGDHRAQYF. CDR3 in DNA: TGTGCCTGGAGTGGCGAGCGGGGGGATCATAGGGCGCAGTATTTT.

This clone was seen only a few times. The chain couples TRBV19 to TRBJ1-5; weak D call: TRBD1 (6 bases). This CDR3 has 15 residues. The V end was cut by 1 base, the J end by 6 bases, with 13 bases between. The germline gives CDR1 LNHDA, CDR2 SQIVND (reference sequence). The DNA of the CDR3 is TGTGCCAGTAGTATAGGACAGGCTGGCCTTCAGCCCCAGCATTTT. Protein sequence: CASSIGQAGLQPQHF.

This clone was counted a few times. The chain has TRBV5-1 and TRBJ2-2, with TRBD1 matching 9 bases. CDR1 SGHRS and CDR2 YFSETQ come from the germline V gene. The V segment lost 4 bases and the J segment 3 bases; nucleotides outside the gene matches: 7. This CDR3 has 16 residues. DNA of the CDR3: TGCGCCAGCAGCCGTACAGGGGGCTTTGACACCGGGGAGCTGTTTTTT. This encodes CASSRTGGFDTGELFF.

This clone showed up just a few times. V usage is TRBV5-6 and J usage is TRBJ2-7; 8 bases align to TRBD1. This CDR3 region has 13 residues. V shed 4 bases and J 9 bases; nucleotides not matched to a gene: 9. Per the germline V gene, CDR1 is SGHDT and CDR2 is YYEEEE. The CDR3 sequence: CASSLGQGRRQYV. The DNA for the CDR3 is TGTGCCAGCAGCCTAGGACAGGGACGAAGGCAGTACGTC.

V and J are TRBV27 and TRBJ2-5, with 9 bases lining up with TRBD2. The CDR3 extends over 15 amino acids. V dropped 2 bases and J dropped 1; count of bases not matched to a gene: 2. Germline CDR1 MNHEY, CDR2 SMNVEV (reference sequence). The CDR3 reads CASSLVSGGQETQYF. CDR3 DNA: TGTGCCAGCAGTTTAGTTAGCGGGGGCCAAGAGACCCAGTACTTC.

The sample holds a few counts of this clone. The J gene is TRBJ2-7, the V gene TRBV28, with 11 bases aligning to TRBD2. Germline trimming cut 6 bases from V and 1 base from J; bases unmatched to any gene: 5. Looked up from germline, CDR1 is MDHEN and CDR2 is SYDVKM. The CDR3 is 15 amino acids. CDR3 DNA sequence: TGTGCCAGCAGCCTCGGGACTAGCGGTTCCTACGAGCAGTACGTC. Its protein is CASSLGTSGSYEQYV.

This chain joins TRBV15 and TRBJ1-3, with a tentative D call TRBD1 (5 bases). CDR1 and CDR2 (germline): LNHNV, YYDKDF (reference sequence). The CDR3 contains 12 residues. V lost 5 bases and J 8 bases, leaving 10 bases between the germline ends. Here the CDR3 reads CATSLTGDTIYF. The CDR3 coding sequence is TGTGCCACCAGCTTAACGGGGGACACCATATATTTT.

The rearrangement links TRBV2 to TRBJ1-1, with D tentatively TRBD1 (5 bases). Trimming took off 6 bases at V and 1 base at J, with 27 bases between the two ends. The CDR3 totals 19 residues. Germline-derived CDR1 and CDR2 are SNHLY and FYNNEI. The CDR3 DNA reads TGTGCCAGCAGGATGGCCCCCGGGCAGGGCTTTTTAGGGAACACTGAAGCTTTCTTT. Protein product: CASRMAPGQGFLGNTEAFF.

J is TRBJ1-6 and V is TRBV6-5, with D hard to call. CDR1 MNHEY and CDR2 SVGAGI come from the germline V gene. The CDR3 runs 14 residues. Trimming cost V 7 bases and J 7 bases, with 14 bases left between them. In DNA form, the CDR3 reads TGTGCCAGCAACTTGGGCACGGGGAATTCACCCCTCCACTTT. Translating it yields CASNLGTGNSPLHF.

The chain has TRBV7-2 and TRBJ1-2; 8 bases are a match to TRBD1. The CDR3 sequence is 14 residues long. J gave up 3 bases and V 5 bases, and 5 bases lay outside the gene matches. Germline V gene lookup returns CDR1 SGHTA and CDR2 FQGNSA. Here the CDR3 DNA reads TGTGCCAGCAGCGTGGGACAGGACCACTATGGCTACACCTTC. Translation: CASSVGQDHYGYTF.

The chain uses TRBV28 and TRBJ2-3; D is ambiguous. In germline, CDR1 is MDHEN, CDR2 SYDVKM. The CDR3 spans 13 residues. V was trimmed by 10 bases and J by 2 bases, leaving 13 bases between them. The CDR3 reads CATLTDATDTQYF. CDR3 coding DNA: TGTGCCACATTAACAGATGCCACAGATACGCAGTATTTT.

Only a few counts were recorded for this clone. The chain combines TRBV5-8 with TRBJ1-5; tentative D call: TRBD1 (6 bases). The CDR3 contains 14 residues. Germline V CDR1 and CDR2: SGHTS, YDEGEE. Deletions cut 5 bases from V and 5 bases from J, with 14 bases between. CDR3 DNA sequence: TGTGCCAGCAGGTCCGGGACACCATATCAGCCCCAGCATTTT. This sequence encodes CASRSGTPYQPQHF.

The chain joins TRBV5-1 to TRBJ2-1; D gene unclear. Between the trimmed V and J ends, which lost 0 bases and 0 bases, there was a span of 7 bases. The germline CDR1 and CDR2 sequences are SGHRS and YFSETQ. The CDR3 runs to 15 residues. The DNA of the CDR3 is TGCGCCAGCAGCTTGGTGGCTAGCTCCTACAATGAGCAGTTCTTC. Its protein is CASSLVASSYNEQFF.

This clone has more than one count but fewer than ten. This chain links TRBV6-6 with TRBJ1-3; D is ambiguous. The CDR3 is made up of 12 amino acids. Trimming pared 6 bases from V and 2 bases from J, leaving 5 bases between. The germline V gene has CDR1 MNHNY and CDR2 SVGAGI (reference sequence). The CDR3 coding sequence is TGTGCCAGCAGCACACCTGGAAACACCATATATTTT. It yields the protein CASSTPGNTIYF.

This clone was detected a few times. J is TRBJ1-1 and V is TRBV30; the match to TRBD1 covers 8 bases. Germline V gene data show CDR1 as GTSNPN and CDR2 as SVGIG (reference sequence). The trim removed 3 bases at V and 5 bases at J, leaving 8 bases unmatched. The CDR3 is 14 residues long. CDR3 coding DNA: TGTGCCTGGAGCCCACAGGGGGTGAGAACTGAAGCTTTCTTT. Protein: CAWSPQGVRTEAFF. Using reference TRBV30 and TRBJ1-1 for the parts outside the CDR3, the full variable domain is SQTIHQWPATLVQPVGSPLSLECTVEGTSNPNLYWYRQAAGRGLQLLFYSVGIGQISSEVPQNLSASRPQDRQFILSSKKLLLSDSGFYLCAWSPQGVRTEAFFGQGTRLTVV.

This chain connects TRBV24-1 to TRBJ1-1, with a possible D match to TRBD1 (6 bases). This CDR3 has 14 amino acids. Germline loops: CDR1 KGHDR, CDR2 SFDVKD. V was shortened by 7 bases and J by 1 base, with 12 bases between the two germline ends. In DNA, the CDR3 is TGTGCCACCAGAGGACAGAGCGGGAACACTGAAGCTTTCTTT. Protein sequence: CATRGQSGNTEAFF.

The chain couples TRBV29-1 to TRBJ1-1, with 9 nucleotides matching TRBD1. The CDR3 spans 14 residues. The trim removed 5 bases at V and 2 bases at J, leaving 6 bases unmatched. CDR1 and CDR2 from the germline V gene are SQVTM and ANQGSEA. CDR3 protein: CSVSDRGYNTEAFF. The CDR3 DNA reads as TGCAGCGTTTCCGACAGGGGGTATAACACTGAAGCTTTCTTT.